This TCR beta chain is from a study of T cell responses to AZD1222 COVID-19 vaccine. The study's findings and limits: Sampled repertoires all dated from after the peak T cell response. An increase in Spike-specific TCR breadth and depth was observed after two AZD1222 doses. At 160-218 and 743-854, vaccine-associated CD4 TCRs were dominant, and they spanned spike. Among spike-specific TCRs, nearly half reportedly target unmutated variant regions.

The CDR3 consists of 12 residues. CDR1 is SQVTM, CDR2 ANQGSEA, per germline. Deletions cut 4 bases from V and 4 bases from J, with 10 bases between. TCRdb keeps only in-frame clones here, not all; method: immunoSEQ multiplex PCR. This table has 90,000 to 120,000 clones, 89% appearing once. Turning to this clone: Its antigen is unknown.

The TCR sequence derives from an adult in good health. V usage is TRBV29-1 and J usage is TRBJ1-2, with D uncertain. Material: peripheral blood, obtained on day 0 of AZD1222 vaccination. CDR3 coding DNA: TGCAGCGTTGGCGGTCTACTCTATGGCTACACCTTC. Its translation is CSVGGLLYGYTF.